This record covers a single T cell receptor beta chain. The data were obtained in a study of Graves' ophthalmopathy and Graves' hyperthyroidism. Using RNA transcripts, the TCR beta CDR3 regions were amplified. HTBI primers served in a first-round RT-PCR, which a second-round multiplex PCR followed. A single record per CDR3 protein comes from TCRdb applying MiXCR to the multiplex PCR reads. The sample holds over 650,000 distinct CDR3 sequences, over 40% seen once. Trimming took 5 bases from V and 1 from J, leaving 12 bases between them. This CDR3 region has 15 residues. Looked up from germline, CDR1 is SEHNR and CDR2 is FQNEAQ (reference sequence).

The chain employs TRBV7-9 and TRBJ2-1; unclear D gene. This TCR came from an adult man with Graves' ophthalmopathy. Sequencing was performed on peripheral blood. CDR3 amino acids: CASSPEDGSYNEQFF. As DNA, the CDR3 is TGTGCCAGCAGCCCTGAGGACGGGTCCTACAATGAGCAGTTCTTC.